The 30 T cell receptor beta chains in this list originate from one sample, sequenced in a study of cytomegalovirus exposure and HLA in healthy donors. Primers: 60 Vbeta forward and 13 Jbeta reverse. Profiling relied on immunoSEQ multiplex PCR, and the TCRdb table lists in-frame clones only, not all of them. The sample records about 98,000 clones, around 67% being singletons. The sequenced material came from PBMCs. The receptor set was obtained from a man between 50 and 59 years old in good health and CMV-seronegative.

The chain joins TRBV11-2 to TRBJ2-3; 7 positions agree with TRBD2. Germline V lookup: CDR1 SGHAT, CDR2 FQNNGV. V lost 2 bases to trimming and J lost 7 bases; unmatched junction nucleotides: 9. The CDR3 has 15 amino acids. CDR3 sequence: CASSLIRGREYTQYF. The CDR3 DNA reads TGTGCCAGCAGCTTAATTCGCGGGAGAGAATATACGCAGTATTTT.

The chain has TRBV7-9 and TRBJ1-1, with a weak D call TRBD1 (6 bases). Trimming left V 5 bases short and J 8 bases short, with 21 bases between. Germline CDR1 reads SEHNR; CDR2 reads FQNEAQ (reference sequence). The CDR3 is 15 amino acids. In DNA form, the CDR3 reads TGTGCCAGCAGCCCCGGGGGGGCGAGGGCGGACGAAGCTTTCTTT. Translation gives CASSPGGARADEAFF.

The chain combines TRBV13 with TRBJ1-2, with D unclear. The V and J ends lost 1 base and 0 bases respectively, with 12 bases between them. This CDR3 contains 16 residues. Germline CDR1 PRHDT, CDR2 FYEKMQ (reference sequence). CDR3 region: CASSLEVSGANYGYTF. CDR3 in DNA: TGTGCCAGCAGCTTAGAGGTTAGCGGAGCTAACTATGGCTACACCTTC.

This clone was recorded once. The V call is TRBV18, the J call TRBJ1-5; the D gene is possibly TRBD1 (6 bases). The CDR3 is made up of 13 amino acids. Trimming shortened V by 3 bases and J by 12 bases, and 15 bases separated the two germline ends. Germline lookup yields CDR1 KGHSH and CDR2 LQKENI. The DNA of the CDR3 is TGTGCCAGCTCACCCGACAGGTCGGGGGGCCAGCATTTT. Protein product: CASSPDRSGGQHF.

This chain links TRBV6-1 with TRBJ1-1; tentative D call: TRBD1 (6 bases). V lost 6 bases and J 1 base, leaving 15 bases between the germline ends. Germline lookup yields CDR1 MNHNS and CDR2 SASEGT. The CDR3 contains 15 residues. This CDR3 reads CASRLNREWNTEAFF. CDR3 sequence (DNA): TGTGCCAGCAGGTTAAACAGGGAGTGGAACACTGAAGCTTTCTTT.

This rearrangement joins TRBV2 to TRBJ2-5; D gene ambiguous. The DNA matches TRBJ2-7 better at its end, which makes the J call doubtful. This CDR3 has 13 residues. Per the germline V gene, CDR1 is SNHLY and CDR2 is FYNNEI. CDR3 bases: TGTGCCACCGTCATTCCAGACTCCTACGAGCAGTACTTC. This translates into CATVIPDSYEQYF.

This chain links TRBV6-5 with TRBJ2-2; D possibly corresponds to TRBD1 (6 bases). The CDR3 contains 15 residues. Trimming stripped 6 bases from V and 1 base from J, with 12 bases between. Germline V gene data show CDR1 as MNHEY and CDR2 as SVGAGI. CDR3 region: CASRPPGQNTGELFF. The CDR3 coding sequence is TGTGCCAGCAGGCCTCCGGGACAGAACACCGGGGAGCTGTTTTTT.

This rearrangement joins TRBV4-2 to TRBJ2-2, with D hard to call. This CDR3 is built from 16 residues. The V end lost 1 base, the J end lost 1 base, and 10 bases lay between the germline ends. CDR1 is LGHNA, CDR2 YNFKEQ, per germline. The CDR3 protein is CASSQVVRLNTGELFF. Written as DNA, the CDR3 is TGTGCCAGCAGCCAAGTGGTCCGACTGAACACCGGGGAGCTGTTTTTT.

The chain recombines TRBV7-3 with TRBJ2-1; D is perhaps TRBD1 (6 bases). The CDR3 contains 14 residues. Deletions cut 1 base from V and 15 bases from J, with 19 bases between. Per germline, CDR1 SGHTA and CDR2 FQGTGA. The CDR3 DNA sequence: TGTGCCAGCAGCTTAAGGAGTGAATCAGGGGAGATGTTCTTC. Translating gives CASSLRSESGEMFF.

The gene calls are TRBV20-1 and TRBJ1-5; D gene ambiguous. Between the trimmed V and J ends, which lost 8 bases and 5 bases, there was a span of 7 bases. Per the germline V gene, CDR1 is DFQATT and CDR2 is SNEGSKA (reference sequence). This CDR3 is 10 amino acids long. DNA of the CDR3: TGCAGTCCTTCCCATCAGCCCCAGCATTTT. Its protein is CSPSHQPQHF.

This chain connects TRBV18 to TRBJ2-7, with D possibly being TRBD1 (5 bases). The V end lost 6 bases, the J end lost 6 bases, and 12 bases lay between the germline ends. Germline CDR1 KGHSH, CDR2 LQKENI. The CDR3 extends over 12 amino acids. The CDR3 region is CASSPNQGEQYF. In DNA form, the CDR3 reads TGTGCCAGCTCCCCTAATCAGGGCGAGCAGTACTTC.

In its sample, this clone was seen a few times. This chain joins TRBV7-9 and TRBJ2-7; perhaps TRBD2 as D (6 bases). The germline V gene has CDR1 SEHNR and CDR2 FQNEAQ (reference sequence). Trimming took 2 bases from V and 6 from J, leaving 14 bases between them. The CDR3 spans 14 residues. CDR3 nucleotides: TGTGCCAGCAGCTTATTGACTAGTTCGGCCGAGCAGTACTTC. This sequence encodes CASSLLTSSAEQYF.

This clone came up a few times. The rearrangement uses TRBV15 and TRBJ2-5; D perhaps matches TRBD2 (6 bases). The CDR3 covers 13 residues. The V end was cut by 5 bases, the J end by 3 bases, with 10 bases between. The germline gives CDR1 LNHNV, CDR2 YYDKDF (reference sequence). The CDR3 DNA sequence: TGTGCCACCAGCCGGGGGAAGGAAGAGACCCAGTACTTC. Its protein product is CATSRGKEETQYF. Together with reference TRBV15 and TRBJ2-5, the CDR3 gives the full variable domain: DAMVIQNPRYQVTQFGKPVTLSCSQTLNHNVMYWYQQKSSQAPKLLFHYYDKDFNNEADTPDNFQSRRPNTSFCFLDIRSPGLGDTAMYLCATSRGKEETQYFGPGTRLLVL.

The V call is TRBV6-1, the J call TRBJ1-1, with D maybe TRBD1 (5 bases). Trimming left V 2 bases short and J 10 bases short, with 8 bases between. The CDR3 loop spans 11 amino acids. The V gene's germline CDR1 is MNHNS and CDR2 SASEGT. The CDR3 spells CASSERGVAFF. The DNA for the CDR3 is TGTGCCAGCAGTGAAAGGGGCGTAGCTTTCTTT.

The chain employs TRBV10-2 and TRBJ1-1; TRBD1 might be the D (6 bases). The CDR3 is 14 amino acids. Germline V lookup: CDR1 WSHSY, CDR2 SAAADI. V lost 6 bases and J lost 1, with 12 bases in between. The CDR3 sequence is CASSPTGPNTEAFF. CDR3 in DNA: TGCGCCAGCAGCCCGACAGGCCCGAACACTGAAGCTTTCTTT.

CDR3 DNA: TGTGCCAGCAGTACGGGACTAGCGGGAGGGCCCCGGGGTAATGAGCAGTTCTTC. The encoded protein is CASSTGLAGGPRGNEQFF. The rearrangement uses TRBV28 and TRBJ2-1; 16 bases match TRBD2. Trimming at V came to 5 bases and at J to 7 bases, leaving 11 bases not matched to a gene. CDR3 length: 18 residues. Germline V gene sequence: CDR1 MDHEN, CDR2 SYDVKM.

The chain carries TRBV7-9 and TRBJ1-1, with a weak D call TRBD1 (5 bases). Deletions cut 1 base from V and 0 bases from J, with 9 bases between. Germline assignment: CDR1 SEHNR and CDR2 FQNEAQ (reference sequence). The CDR3 spans 15 residues. CDR3: CASSLVPGMNTEAFF. In DNA, the CDR3 is TGTGCCAGCAGCTTAGTTCCAGGGATGAACACTGAAGCTTTCTTT.

The chain couples TRBV5-1 to TRBJ2-7, with TRBD1 matching 7 bases. The CDR3 is 15 residues long. Per the germline V gene, CDR1 is SGHRS and CDR2 is YFSETQ. V lost 4 bases, J lost 3 bases, and 10 bases stayed unmatched. The CDR3 reads CASSPTGTVLYEQYF. The DNA for the CDR3 is TGCGCCAGCAGCCCGACAGGGACCGTACTCTACGAGCAGTACTTC.

The chain employs TRBV28 and TRBJ1-5; D remains unclear. The CDR3 is made up of 14 amino acids. CDR1 and CDR2 from the germline V gene are MDHEN and SYDVKM. Trimming cost V 4 bases and J 6 bases, with 13 bases left between them. Written as DNA, the CDR3 is TGTGCCAGCAGTTACCGGGTCCGGGGTCAGCCCCAGCATTTT. Residues: CASSYRVRGQPQHF.

V and J are TRBV19 and TRBJ1-2, with 7 bases lining up with TRBD1. Germline loops: CDR1 LNHDA, CDR2 SQIVND (reference sequence). The CDR3 is 16 amino acids. V shed 0 bases and J 0 bases; nucleotides not matched to a gene: 4. The CDR3 is CASSIDDRASNYGYTF. The CDR3 DNA reads TGTGCCAGTAGTATAGATGACAGGGCCTCTAACTATGGCTACACCTTC.

The chain uses TRBV19 and TRBJ2-4, with D unresolved. This CDR3 spans 12 amino acids. V lost 1 base and J 8 bases, leaving 6 bases between the germline ends. The germline V gene has CDR1 LNHDA and CDR2 SQIVND (reference sequence). CDR3 loop: CASSIAGYIQYF. In DNA, the CDR3 is TGTGCCAGTAGTATAGCAGGATACATTCAGTACTTC.

The CDR3 DNA is TGTGCCAGTAGCCCTCTAGCGGGGGGGCCAAGCACCGGGGAGCTGTTTTTT. This encodes CASSPLAGGPSTGELFF. The gene calls are TRBV19 and TRBJ2-2, with 12 bases matching TRBD2. Germline values: CDR1 LNHDA, CDR2 SQIVND (reference sequence). This CDR3 has 17 residues. The V and J ends lost 6 bases and 4 bases, in that order; junction bases with no gene match: 9.

The chain is built from TRBV15 and TRBJ2-3, with D possibly being TRBD2 (6 bases). Germline CDR1 is LNHNV and CDR2 is YYDKDF (reference sequence). V was clipped by 5 bases and J by 0 bases, with 12 bases between them. The CDR3 extends over 15 amino acids. CDR3 DNA: TGTGCCACCAGCGGTGGGGGGTCCAGCACAGATACGCAGTATTTT. Encoded protein: CATSGGGSSTDTQYF. The whole variable domain, remainder taken from reference TRBV15 and TRBJ2-3, is DAMVIQNPRYQVTQFGKPVTLSCSQTLNHNVMYWYQQKSSQAPKLLFHYYDKDFNNEADTPDNFQSRRPNTSFCFLDIRSPGLGDTAMYLCATSGGGSSTDTQYFGPGTRLTVL.

The chain joins TRBV27 to TRBJ1-1; 8 positions match TRBD1. Trimming at V came to 6 bases and at J to 1 base, leaving 7 bases not matched to a gene. Germline CDR1 MNHEY, CDR2 SMNVEV (reference sequence). The CDR3 extends over 15 amino acids. CDR3 sequence: CASRTLGTGNTEAFF. Written as DNA, the CDR3 is TGTGCCAGCAGGACCCTAGGGACAGGGAACACTGAAGCTTTCTTT.

This clone came up a few times. The chain uses TRBV28 and TRBJ2-3; D might be TRBD1 (6 bases). The CDR3 spans 19 residues. Germline CDR1 is MDHEN and CDR2 is SYDVKM. Trimming pared 8 bases from V and 1 base from J, leaving 28 bases between. In DNA, the CDR3 is TGTGCCAGCCGAATACTAGGGGGTCTGATCGGGCGGGGCACAGATACGCAGTATTTT. Translation gives CASRILGGLIGRGTDTQYF. The full variable domain, its missing parts supplied by reference TRBV28 and TRBJ2-3, is DVKVTQSSRYLVKRTGEKVFLECVQDMDHENMFWYRQDPGLGLRLIYFSYDVKMKEKGDIPEGYSVSREKKERFSLILESASTNQTSMYLCASRILGGLIGRGTDTQYFGPGTRLTVL.

The chain uses TRBV5-5 and TRBJ1-6, with D perhaps TRBD1 (5 bases). V dropped 0 bases and J dropped 2 bases, with 9 bases sitting between them. Germline V gene sequence: CDR1 SGHKS, CDR2 YYEKEE (reference sequence). This CDR3 comprises 16 residues. This CDR3 reads CASSLVWGPYNSPLHF. CDR3 DNA: TGTGCCAGCAGCTTGGTGTGGGGCCCCTATAATTCACCCCTCCACTTT.

The chain carries TRBV10-2 and TRBJ2-3; the match to TRBD2 covers 12 bases. The J segment lost 6 bases and the V segment lost 5 bases, leaving 6 bases of the junction unmatched. The germline gives CDR1 WSHSY, CDR2 SAAADI. This CDR3 comprises 15 residues. The CDR3 region is CASSPSGGASDTQYF. The CDR3 DNA reads TGCGCCAGCAGTCCTAGCGGGGGGGCATCTGATACGCAGTATTTT.

The chain recombines TRBV19 with TRBJ2-3; D might be TRBD1 (6 bases). This CDR3 region has 16 residues. Deletions cut 3 bases from V and 2 bases from J, with 15 bases between. Germline lookup yields CDR1 LNHDA and CDR2 SQIVND (reference sequence). The CDR3 bases are TGTGCCAGTAGTATGGTCGGGACACTTAACACAGATACGCAGTATTTT. Amino acids: CASSMVGTLNTDTQYF. The variable domain in full, completed from reference TRBV19 and TRBJ2-3, reads DGGITQSPKYLFRKEGQNVTLSCEQNLNHDAMYWYRQDPGQGLRLIYYSQIVNDFQKGDIAEGYSVSREKKESFPLTVTSAQKNPTAFYLCASSMVGTLNTDTQYFGPGTRLTVL.

The chain recombines TRBV30 with TRBJ2-7, with TRBD2 as a possible D gene (6 bases). This CDR3 is 14 amino acids long. Germline CDR1 GTSNPN, CDR2 SVGIG (reference sequence). V was pared by 5 bases and J by 0 bases, with 14 bases between. CDR3: CAWPGRGSSYEQYF. As DNA, the CDR3 is TGTGCCTGGCCTGGGCGGGGTAGCTCCTACGAGCAGTACTTC. The full variable domain, completed using reference TRBV30 and TRBJ2-7, is SQTIHQWPATLVQPVGSPLSLECTVEGTSNPNLYWYRQAAGRGLQLLFYSVGIGQISSEVPQNLSASRPQDRQFILSSKKLLLSDSGFYLCAWPGRGSSYEQYFGPGTRLTVT.

The count of this clone is one. One end of the junction fails to match germline, which may point to a read error. The J gene is TRBJ2-1, the V gene TRBV2; 12 bases align to TRBD2. Per germline, CDR1 SNHLY and CDR2 FYNNEI. This CDR3 comprises 14 residues. In nucleotides, the CDR3 is TGTGCCACCAGTGGGACTAGCGGGTTTAATGAGCAGTTCTTC. It encodes CATSGTSGFNEQFF.